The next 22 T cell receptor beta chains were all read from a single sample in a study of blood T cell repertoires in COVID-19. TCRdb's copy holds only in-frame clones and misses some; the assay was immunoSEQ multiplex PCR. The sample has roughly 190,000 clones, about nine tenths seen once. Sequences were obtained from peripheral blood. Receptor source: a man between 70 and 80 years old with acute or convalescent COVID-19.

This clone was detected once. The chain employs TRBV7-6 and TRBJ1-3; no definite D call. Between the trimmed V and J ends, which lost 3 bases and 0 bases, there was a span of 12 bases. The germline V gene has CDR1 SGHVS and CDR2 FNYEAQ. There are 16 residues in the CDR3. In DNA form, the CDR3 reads TGTGCCAGCAGCTTCGGCGGCCCTAACTCTGGAAACACCATATATTTT. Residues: CASSFGGPNSGNTIYF. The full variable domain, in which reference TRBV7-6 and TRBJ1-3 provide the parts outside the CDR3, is GAGVSQSPRYKVTKRGQDVALRCDPISGHVSLYWYRQALGQGPEFLTYFNYEAQQDKSGLPNDRFSAERPEGSISTLTIQRTEQRDSAMYRCASSFGGPNSGNTIYFGEGSWLTVV.

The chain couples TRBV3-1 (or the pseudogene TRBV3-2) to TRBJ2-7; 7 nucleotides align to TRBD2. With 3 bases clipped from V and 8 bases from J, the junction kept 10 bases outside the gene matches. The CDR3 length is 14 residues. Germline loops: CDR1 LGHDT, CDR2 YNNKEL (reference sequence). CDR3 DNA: TGTGCCAGCAGCCACCTAGGGGCGGGGGAGAAGCAGTACTTC. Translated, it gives CASSHLGAGEKQYF.

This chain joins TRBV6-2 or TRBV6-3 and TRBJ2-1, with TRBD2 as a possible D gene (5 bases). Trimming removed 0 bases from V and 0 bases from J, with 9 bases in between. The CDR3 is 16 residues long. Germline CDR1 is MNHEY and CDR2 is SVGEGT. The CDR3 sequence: CASSYSKAGSYNEQFF. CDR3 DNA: TGTGCCAGCAGTTACTCGAAGGCGGGCTCCTACAATGAGCAGTTCTTC.

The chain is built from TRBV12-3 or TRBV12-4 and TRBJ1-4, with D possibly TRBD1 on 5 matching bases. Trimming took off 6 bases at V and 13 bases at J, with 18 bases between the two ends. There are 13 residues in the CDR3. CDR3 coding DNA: TGTGCCAGCAGGAGACAGCCTCAAGGAGTACTGTTTTTT. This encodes CASRRQPQGVLFF.

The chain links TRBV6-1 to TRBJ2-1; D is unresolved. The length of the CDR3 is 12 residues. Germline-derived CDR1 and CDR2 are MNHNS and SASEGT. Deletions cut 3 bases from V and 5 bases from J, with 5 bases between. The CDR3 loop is CASSDIHNEQFF. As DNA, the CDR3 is TGTGCCAGCAGTGATATCCACAATGAGCAGTTCTTC.

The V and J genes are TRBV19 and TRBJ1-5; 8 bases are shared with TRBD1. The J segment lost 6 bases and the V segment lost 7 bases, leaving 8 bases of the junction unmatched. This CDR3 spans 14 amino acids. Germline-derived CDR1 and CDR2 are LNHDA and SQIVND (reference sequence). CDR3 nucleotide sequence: TGTGCCAGTACTCATGACAGGGGCGGTCAGCCCCAGCATTTT. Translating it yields CASTHDRGGQPQHF.

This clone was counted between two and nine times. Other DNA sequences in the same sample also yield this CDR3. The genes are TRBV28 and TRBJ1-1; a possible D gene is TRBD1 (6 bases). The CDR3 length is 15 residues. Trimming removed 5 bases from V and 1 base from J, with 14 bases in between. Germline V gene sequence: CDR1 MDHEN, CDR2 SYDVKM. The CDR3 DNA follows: TGTGCCAGCAGTCTCGGAGGGGGGGCGAACACTGAAGCTTTCTTT. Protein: CASSLGGGANTEAFF.

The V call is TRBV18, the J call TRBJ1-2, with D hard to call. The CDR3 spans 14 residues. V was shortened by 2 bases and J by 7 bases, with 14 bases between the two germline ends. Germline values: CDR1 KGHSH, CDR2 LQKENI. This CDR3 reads CASSPSQERLGYTF. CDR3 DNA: TGTGCCAGCTCACCATCGCAGGAACGGCTTGGCTACACCTTC.

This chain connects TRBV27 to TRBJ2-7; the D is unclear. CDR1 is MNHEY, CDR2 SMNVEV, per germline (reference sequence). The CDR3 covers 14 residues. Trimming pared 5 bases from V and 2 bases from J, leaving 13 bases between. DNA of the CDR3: TGTGCCAGCAGTACCCGAGACATACCCTACGAGCAGTACTTC. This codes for CASSTRDIPYEQYF.

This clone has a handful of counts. The CDR3 is CASRPAARSNQPQHF. CDR3 DNA: TGTGCAAGTCGCCCCGCCGCTCGGAGCAATCAGCCCCAGCATTTT. V is TRBV12-2 and J is TRBJ1-5. TRBV12-2 constitutes a pseudogene. There are 15 residues in the CDR3.

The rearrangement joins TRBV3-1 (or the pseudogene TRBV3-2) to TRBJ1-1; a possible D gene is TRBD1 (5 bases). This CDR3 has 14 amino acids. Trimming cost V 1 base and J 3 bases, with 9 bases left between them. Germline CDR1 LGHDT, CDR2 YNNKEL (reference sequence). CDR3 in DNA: TGTGCCAGCAGCCAAGGGGGAGGGGACACTGAAGCTTTCTTT. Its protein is CASSQGGGDTEAFF.

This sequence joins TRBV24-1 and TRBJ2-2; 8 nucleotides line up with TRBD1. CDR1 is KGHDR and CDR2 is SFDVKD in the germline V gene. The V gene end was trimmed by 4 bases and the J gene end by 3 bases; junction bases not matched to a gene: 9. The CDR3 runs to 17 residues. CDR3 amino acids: CATSDPGQALDTGELFF. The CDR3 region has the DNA TGTGCCACCAGTGACCCGGGACAGGCGCTCGACACCGGGGAGCTGTTTTTT.

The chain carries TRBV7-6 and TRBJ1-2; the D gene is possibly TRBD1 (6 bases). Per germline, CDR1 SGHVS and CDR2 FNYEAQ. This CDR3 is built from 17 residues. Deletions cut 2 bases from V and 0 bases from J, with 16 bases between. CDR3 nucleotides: TGTGCCAGCAGCTTAAGGGGGGGCAGGGAATCTAACTATGGCTACACCTTC. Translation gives CASSLRGGRESNYGYTF.

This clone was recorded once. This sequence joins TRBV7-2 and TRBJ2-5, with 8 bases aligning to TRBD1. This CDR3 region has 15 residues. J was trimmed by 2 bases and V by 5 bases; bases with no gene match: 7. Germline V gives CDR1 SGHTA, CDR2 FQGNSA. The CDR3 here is CASSPWGTGQETQYF. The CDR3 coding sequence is TGTGCCAGCAGCCCCTGGGGGACAGGACAAGAGACCCAGTACTTC.

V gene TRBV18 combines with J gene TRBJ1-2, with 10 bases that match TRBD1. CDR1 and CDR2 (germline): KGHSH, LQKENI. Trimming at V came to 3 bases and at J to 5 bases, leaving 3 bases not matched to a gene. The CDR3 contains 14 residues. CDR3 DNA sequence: TGTGCCAGCTCACCTCCGGACAGGGGGTATGGCTACACCTTC. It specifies CASSPPDRGYGYTF. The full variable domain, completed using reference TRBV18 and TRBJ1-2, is NAGVMQNPRHLVRRRGQEARLRCSPMKGHSHVYWYRQLPEEGLKFMVYLQKENIIDESGMPKERFSAEFPKEGPSILRIQQVVRGDSAAYFCASSPPDRGYGYTFGSGTRLTVV.

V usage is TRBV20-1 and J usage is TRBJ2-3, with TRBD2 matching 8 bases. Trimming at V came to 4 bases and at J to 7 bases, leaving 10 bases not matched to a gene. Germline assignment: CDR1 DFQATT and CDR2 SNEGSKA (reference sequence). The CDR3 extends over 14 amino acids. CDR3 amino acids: CSAIDGRAGNTQYF. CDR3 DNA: TGCAGTGCTATTGACGGGAGGGCCGGAAATACGCAGTATTTT.

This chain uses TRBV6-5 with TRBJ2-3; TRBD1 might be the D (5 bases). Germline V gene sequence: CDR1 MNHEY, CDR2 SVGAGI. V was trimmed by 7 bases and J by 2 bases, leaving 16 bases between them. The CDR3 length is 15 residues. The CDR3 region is CASNPRADDTDTQYF. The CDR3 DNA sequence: TGTGCCAGCAACCCCAGGGCGGACGACACAGATACGCAGTATTTT.

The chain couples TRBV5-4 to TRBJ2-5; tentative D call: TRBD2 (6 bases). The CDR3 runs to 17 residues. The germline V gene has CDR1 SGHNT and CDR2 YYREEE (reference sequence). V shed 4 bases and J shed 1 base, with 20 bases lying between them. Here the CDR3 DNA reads TGTGCCAGCAGCAAAAGGATCGGGGGTAGGGGCCAAGAGACCCAGTACTTC. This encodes CASSKRIGGRGQETQYF.

The CDR3, as DNA: TGCGCCAGCAGCCCCGGGACAGGGTTCTCTGGGGCCAACGTCCTGACTTTC. Translating it yields CASSPGTGFSGANVLTF. This chain links TRBV5-1 with TRBJ2-6; 9 nucleotides line up with TRBD1. Looked up from germline, CDR1 is SGHRS and CDR2 is YFSETQ. The V and J ends lost 4 bases and 0 bases, in that order; junction bases with no gene match: 5. The CDR3 runs 17 residues.

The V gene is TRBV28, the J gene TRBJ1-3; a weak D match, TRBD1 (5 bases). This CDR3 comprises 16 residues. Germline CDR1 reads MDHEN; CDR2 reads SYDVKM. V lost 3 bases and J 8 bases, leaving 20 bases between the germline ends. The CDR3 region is CASSFALGGAGDTIYF. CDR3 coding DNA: TGTGCCAGCAGTTTCGCTCTGGGAGGGGCCGGGGACACCATATATTTT.

This chain's CDR3 is CASSLLGGGLTDTQYF. Here the CDR3 DNA reads TGCGCCAGCAGCCTCCTGGGCGGGGGGCTCACAGATACGCAGTATTTT. The chain uses TRBV5-1 and TRBJ2-3; 8 nucleotides align to TRBD2. CDR1 is SGHRS and CDR2 is YFSETQ in the germline V gene. The CDR3 runs to 16 residues. Trimming cost V 4 bases and J 2 bases; bases outside gene matches: 9.

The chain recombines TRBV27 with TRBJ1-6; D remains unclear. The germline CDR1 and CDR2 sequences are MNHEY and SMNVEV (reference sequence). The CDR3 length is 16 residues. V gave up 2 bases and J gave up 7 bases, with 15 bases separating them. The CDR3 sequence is CASSLRGGLPNSPLHF. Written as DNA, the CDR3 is TGTGCCAGCAGTTTAAGAGGCGGTCTGCCCAATTCACCCCTCCACTTT.